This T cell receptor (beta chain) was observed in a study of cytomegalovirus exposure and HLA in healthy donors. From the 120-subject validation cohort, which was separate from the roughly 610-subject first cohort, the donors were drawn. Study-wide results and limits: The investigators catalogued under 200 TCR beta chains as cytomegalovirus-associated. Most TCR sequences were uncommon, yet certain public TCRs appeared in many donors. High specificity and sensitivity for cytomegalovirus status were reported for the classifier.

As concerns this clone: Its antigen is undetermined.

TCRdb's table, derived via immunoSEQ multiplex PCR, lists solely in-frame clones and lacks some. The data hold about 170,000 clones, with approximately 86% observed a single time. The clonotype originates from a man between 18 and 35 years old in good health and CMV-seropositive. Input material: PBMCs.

In DNA form, the CDR3 reads TGTGCCAGCAGCGTAGGCCCGGGGAGCAATCAGCCCCAGCATTTT. It specifies CASSVGPGSNQPQHF. This chain links TRBV9 with TRBJ1-5; D is unresolved. Germline CDR1 is SGDLS and CDR2 is YYNGEE. The germline V and J ends were trimmed by 0 bases and 1 base, with 8 bases remaining between them. The CDR3 runs 15 residues.